Following are 16 T cell receptor beta chains from one sample sequenced in a study of control samples from healthy donors and cancer patients. The data were produced by immunoSEQ multiplex PCR, yet TCRdb's version contains in-frame clones alone and is incomplete. The table has over 20,000 clones, approximately 85% seen once; the top ten hold about 25%. Sequenced input: PBMCs. These receptors were obtained from a man between 60 and 75 years old with colorectal cancer.

On this clone: The sample contains more than one DNA sequence encoding this CDR3. V gene TRBV3-1 (or the pseudogene TRBV3-2) combines with J gene TRBJ1-2; no clear D gene. The V gene lost 0 bases and the J gene lost 6 bases, with 5 bases spanning the gap. This CDR3 comprises 12 residues. Germline V gene lookup returns CDR1 LGHDT and CDR2 YNNKEL (reference sequence). This CDR3 reads CASSQEKDGYTF. The DNA for the CDR3 is TGTGCCAGCAGCCAAGAAAAGGATGGCTACACCTTC.

The genes are TRBV29-1 and TRBJ1-4; D may be TRBD1 (5 bases). In germline, CDR1 is SQVTM, CDR2 ANQGSEA. V lost 6 bases to trimming and J lost 5 bases, with 22 bases between them. The CDR3 covers 16 residues. CDR3 sequence reads: CSVGTTRQGPNEKLFF. The CDR3 nucleotides are TGCAGCGTGGGGACCACTCGGCAGGGCCCAAATGAAAAACTGTTTTTT.

The chain couples TRBV6-6 to TRBJ1-5, with 9 bases lining up with TRBD1. The CDR3 extends over 16 amino acids. J was trimmed by 4 bases and V by 2 bases; bases with no gene match: 6. Germline CDR1 and CDR2: MNHNY and SVGAGI (reference sequence). CDR3 region: CASSYGDRAQNQPQHF. CDR3 sequence (DNA): TGTGCCAGCAGTTACGGGGACAGGGCGCAAAATCAGCCCCAGCATTTT.

This chain joins TRBV6-6 and TRBJ1-4; possibly TRBD1 for D (5 bases). The CDR3 runs 16 residues. CDR1 is MNHNY, CDR2 SVGAGI, per germline (reference sequence). The V gene lost 2 bases and the J gene lost 0 bases, with 10 bases spanning the gap. CDR3 loop: CASSYGARATNEKLFF. CDR3 DNA sequence: TGTGCCAGCAGTTACGGGGCCAGAGCAACTAATGAAAAACTGTTTTTT.

This chain connects TRBV4-2 to TRBJ2-3; 7 nucleotides match TRBD1. After removal of 5 bases from V and 4 bases from J, the junction contained 9 bases not matched to a gene. The V gene's germline CDR1 is LGHNA and CDR2 YNFKEQ. The CDR3 is 15 amino acids. CDR3 nucleotides: TGTGCCAGCAGCGGGTCGTCAGGGGGATCAGATACGCAGTATTTT. Its protein is CASSGSSGGSDTQYF.

The V and J genes are TRBV6-6 and TRBJ2-6, with TRBD1 matching over 8 bases. The CDR3 sequence is 18 residues long. Germline CDR1 and CDR2: MNHNY and SVGAGI (reference sequence). J was trimmed by 2 bases and V by 5 bases; bases with no gene match: 11. CDR3 sequence: CASSQRTGNKAGANVLTF. CDR3 in DNA: TGTGCCAGCAGTCAAAGGACAGGGAATAAGGCTGGGGCCAACGTCCTGACTTTC.

This clone was detected a few times. The chain combines TRBV7-6 with TRBJ1-4, with D hard to call. Germline V gene lookup returns CDR1 SGHVS and CDR2 FNYEAQ. This CDR3 is built from 14 residues. The V gene lost 2 bases and the J gene lost 4 bases, with 8 bases spanning the gap. The CDR3 loop reads CASSLLQFNEKLFF. DNA for the CDR3: TGTGCCAGCAGCTTACTACAGTTTAATGAAAAACTGTTTTTT.

The table lists this clone with a few counts. At one end, the junction sequence differs from germline, possibly due to a read error. The genes are TRBV5-4 and TRBJ2-1; no clear D gene. Germline loops: CDR1 SGHNT, CDR2 YYREEE (reference sequence). The CDR3 is 16 residues long. The CDR3 spells CASSLADGQKRYEQFF. CDR3 DNA sequence: TGTGCCAGCAGTTTGGCGGACGGCCAGAAGAGATATGAGCAGTTCTTC.

The rearrangement uses TRBV19 and TRBJ2-1; maybe TRBD2 (7 bases). The CDR3 sequence is 16 residues long. Per the germline V gene, CDR1 is LNHDA and CDR2 is SQIVND (reference sequence). Trimming stripped 5 bases from V and 1 base from J, with 15 bases between. In nucleotides, the CDR3 is TGTGCCAGTAGTCCGGGGGGCGCTTGGTCCTACAATGAGCAGTTCTTC. This encodes CASSPGGAWSYNEQFF.

V is TRBV14 and J is TRBJ2-6; 9 nucleotides align to TRBD1. The CDR3 consists of 18 residues. V dropped 1 base and J dropped 0; count of bases not matched to a gene: 4. Per germline, CDR1 SGHDN and CDR2 FVKESK. CDR3 residues: CASSQARTGVSGANVLTF. Here the CDR3 DNA reads TGTGCCAGCAGCCAAGCGCGGACAGGGGTCTCTGGGGCCAACGTCCTGACTTTC.

This chain connects TRBV3-1 (or the pseudogene TRBV3-2) to TRBJ2-1, with D perhaps TRBD2 (6 bases). CDR1 is LGHDT, CDR2 YNNKEL, per germline (reference sequence). V was pared by 6 bases and J by 0 bases, with 15 bases between. There are 16 residues in the CDR3. The CDR3 DNA reads TGTGCCAGCAGTCACCGGCGGGGAAACTCCTACAATGAGCAGTTCTTC. It translates to CASSHRRGNSYNEQFF.

The chain links TRBV7-2 to TRBJ2-2; the D is unclear. CDR1 and CDR2 (germline): SGHTA, FQGNSA. V gave up 1 base and J gave up 7 bases, with 7 bases separating them. This CDR3 has 13 residues. The CDR3 here is CASSLEKVGELFF. CDR3 nucleotide sequence: TGTGCCAGCAGCTTAGAGAAGGTCGGGGAGCTGTTTTTT.

This chain connects TRBV3-1 (or the pseudogene TRBV3-2) to TRBJ2-5; D is ambiguous. The CDR3 runs to 11 residues. Germline CDR1 is LGHDT and CDR2 is YNNKEL (reference sequence). Between the trimmed V and J ends, which lost 2 bases and 4 bases, there was a span of 2 bases. Here the CDR3 reads CASSQRETQYF. In DNA, the CDR3 is TGTGCCAGCAGCCAAAGAGAGACCCAGTACTTC.

The chain couples TRBV5-5 to TRBJ1-1; the D gene is possibly TRBD1 (5 bases). There are 13 residues in the CDR3. Germline V gene lookup returns CDR1 SGHKS and CDR2 YYEKEE (reference sequence). V dropped 0 bases and J dropped 3 bases, with 6 bases sitting between them. The CDR3 loop reads CASSLAGDTEAFF. The CDR3 DNA follows: TGTGCCAGCAGCTTGGCGGGGGACACTGAAGCTTTCTTT.

The chain recombines TRBV2 with TRBJ2-7, with 10 bases identical to TRBD1. CDR1 and CDR2 from the germline V gene are SNHLY and FYNNEI. This CDR3 comprises 15 residues. V was pared by 6 bases and J by 7 bases, with 12 bases of the junction left unmatched. CDR3 region: CASREQDRGVREQYF. The CDR3 DNA is TGTGCCAGCAGAGAACAGGACAGGGGGGTAAGGGAGCAGTACTTC.

The chain uses TRBV3-1 (or the pseudogene TRBV3-2) and TRBJ2-3; 10 bases are shared with TRBD1. CDR3 size: 12 residues. V dropped 1 base and J dropped 13; count of bases not matched to a gene: 2. Germline CDR1 reads LGHDT; CDR2 reads YNNKEL (reference sequence). The CDR3 DNA reads TGTGCCAGCAGCCAAGTGGGGACAGGGGAGTATTTT. It encodes CASSQVGTGEYF.